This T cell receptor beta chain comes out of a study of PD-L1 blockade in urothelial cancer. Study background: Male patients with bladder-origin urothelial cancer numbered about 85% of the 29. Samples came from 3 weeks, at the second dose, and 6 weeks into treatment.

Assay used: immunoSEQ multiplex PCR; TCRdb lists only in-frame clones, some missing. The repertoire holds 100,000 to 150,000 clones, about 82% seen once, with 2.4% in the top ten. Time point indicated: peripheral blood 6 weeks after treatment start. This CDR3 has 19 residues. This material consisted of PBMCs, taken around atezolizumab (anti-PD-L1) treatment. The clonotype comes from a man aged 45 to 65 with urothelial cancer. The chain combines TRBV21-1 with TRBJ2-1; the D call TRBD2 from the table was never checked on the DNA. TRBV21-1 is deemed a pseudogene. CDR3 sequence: CASSNAGTSGIGSYNEQFF. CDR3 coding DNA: TGTGCCAGCAGCAACGCCGGGACTAGCGGAATAGGCTCCTACAATGAGCAGTTCTTC.